This TCR beta chain was documented in a study of Graves' ophthalmopathy and Graves' hyperthyroidism. This CDR3 is 13 amino acids long. CDR1 is GTSNPN and CDR2 is SVGIG in the germline V gene (reference sequence). Investigators amplified TCR beta CDR3 regions from RNA transcripts. Following a first-round RT-PCR that used HTBI primers, a second-round multiplex PCR was carried out. TCRdb reprocessed the multiplex PCR reads via MiXCR and lists one record per CDR3 protein. Among roughly 1.1 million distinct CDR3 sequences listed, less than 45% were seen once. People with hyperthyroidism were aged 18 to 65 and newly diagnosed, under 2 months' duration. For this clonotype: At one boundary the junction diverges from the germline segment, which might be a read error.

The chain couples TRBV30 to TRBJ1-1, with D uncertain. Sequencing used peripheral blood or thyroid tissue (not recorded which). The TCR comes from an adult man with Graves' hyperthyroidism. CDR3 DNA: TGTGCCTGGAGTGCACGGGAGAACACTGAGGCTTTCTTT. This encodes CAWSARENTEAFF.